The 32 T cell receptor beta chains below were found in one sample sequenced in a study of blood T cell repertoires in COVID-19. The repertoire was sequenced with immunoSEQ multiplex PCR; TCRdb's copy has only in-frame clones and lacks some. The table lists roughly 200,000 clones, almost 85% of them singletons. Material: peripheral blood. The receptors here all came from a woman aged 65 to 85 with active or convalescent COVID-19.

V usage is TRBV18 and J usage is TRBJ2-7, with TRBD1 matching over 7 bases. Germline CDR1 is KGHSH and CDR2 is LQKENI. V was pared by 6 bases and J by 11 bases, with 7 bases of the junction left unmatched. This CDR3 has 11 residues. The CDR3: CASSSDRHKYF. As DNA, the CDR3 is TGTGCCAGCTCCTCGGACAGGCACAAGTACTTC.

The chain carries TRBV24-1 and TRBJ2-1; TRBD2 matches 16 bases. Looked up from germline, CDR1 is KGHDR and CDR2 is SFDVKD. The length of the CDR3 is 23 residues. The V segment lost 5 bases and the J segment 7 bases; nucleotides outside the gene matches: 25. The chain's CDR3 is CATSASWGLAGGRVDRRSNEQFF. The CDR3 DNA reads as TGTGCCACCAGTGCTTCATGGGGACTAGCGGGAGGGCGGGTCGATCGGCGGTCGAATGAGCAGTTCTTC.

The chain is built from TRBV28 and TRBJ1-2; D is perhaps TRBD1 (5 bases). This CDR3 has 14 amino acids. CDR1 and CDR2 from the germline V gene are MDHEN and SYDVKM. Trimming took 2 bases from V and 6 from J, leaving 13 bases between them. In DNA form, the CDR3 reads TGTGCCAGCAGTTTAAACAGGAGAGGAAATGGCTACACCTTC. The encoded protein is CASSLNRRGNGYTF.

This chain connects TRBV5-4 to TRBJ2-2, with 10 bases that match TRBD2. This CDR3 region has 15 residues. Germline V lookup: CDR1 SGHNT, CDR2 YYREEE (reference sequence). The CDR3 DNA reads as TGTGCATGGGGGCTAGCGGGAGTGTTAACCGGGGAGCTGTTTTTT. It specifies CAWGLAGVLTGELFF.

As DNA, the CDR3 is TGTGCCAGCACTAAACAGGGCACCGGGGAGCTGTTTTTT. Translation gives CASTKQGTGELFF. The rearrangement uses TRBV28 and TRBJ2-2, with D possibly being TRBD1 (6 bases). There are 13 residues in the CDR3. The V end lost 7 bases, the J end lost 4 bases, and 10 bases lay between the germline ends. Germline loops: CDR1 MDHEN, CDR2 SYDVKM.

The V gene is TRBV18, the J gene TRBJ2-3; 13 positions match TRBD2. The junction had 11 bases not matched to a gene; V was cut back by 0 bases and J by 8 bases. Germline assignment: CDR1 KGHSH and CDR2 LQKENI. The CDR3 has 18 residues. The chain's CDR3 is CASSPPGTSGAAKSTQYF. CDR3 DNA sequence: TGTGCCAGCTCACCACCCGGGACTAGCGGGGCGGCGAAGAGTACGCAGTATTTT.

V is TRBV6-2 or TRBV6-3 and J is TRBJ2-3, with a tentative D call TRBD2 (5 bases). Between the trimmed V and J ends, which lost 5 bases and 0 bases, there was a span of 9 bases. CDR3 size: 14 residues. Germline values: CDR1 MNHEY, CDR2 SVGEGT. CDR3 DNA: TGTGCCAGCAGTAGAGGAGGTAGCACAGATACGCAGTATTTT. It yields the protein CASSRGGSTDTQYF.

This chain uses TRBV6-1 with TRBJ2-7, with D perhaps matching TRBD1 (8 bases). V was clipped by 1 base and J by 3 bases, with 16 bases between them. The CDR3 is 16 residues long. Germline loops: CDR1 MNHNS, CDR2 SASEGT. The DNA for the CDR3 is TGTGCCAGCAGTGAAGAAGACAGGGGAGGGTTCTACGAGCAGTACTTC. Its protein product is CASSEEDRGGFYEQYF.

The J gene is TRBJ2-7, the V gene TRBV14; D not certain. Germline-derived CDR1 and CDR2 are SGHDN and FVKESK. With 2 bases removed from V and 4 bases from J, the gap between germline ends came to 3 bases. There are 11 residues in the CDR3. CDR3 sequence (DNA): TGTGCCAGCAGCCAACTGTACGAGCAGTACTTC. Its protein product is CASSQLYEQYF. Complete variable domain (other parts from reference TRBV14 and TRBJ2-7): EAGVTQFPSHSVIEKGQTVTLRCDPISGHDNLYWYRRVMGKEIKFLLHFVKESKQDESGMPNNRFLAERTGGTYSTLKVQPAELEDSGVYFCASSQLYEQYFGPGTRLTVT.

This clone showed up just once. The rearrangement uses TRBV9 and TRBJ2-3; D possibly corresponds to TRBD2 (6 bases). Germline CDR1 is SGDLS and CDR2 is YYNGEE. Trimming removed 0 bases at V and 2 bases at J, with 13 bases between. The CDR3 spans 16 residues. The CDR3 protein is CASSVASVGFTDTQYF. CDR3 nucleotide sequence: TGTGCCAGCAGCGTAGCTAGCGTTGGGTTCACAGATACGCAGTATTTT.

The CDR3 loop reads CASSVSGSLTDTQYF. CDR3 DNA: TGTGCCAGCAGCGTTAGCGGGAGTTTGACAGATACGCAGTATTTT. The genes are TRBV9 and TRBJ2-3; 9 nucleotides agree with TRBD2. V trimming: 2 bases; J trimming: 3 bases; junction bases outside the gene matches: 4. CDR1 SGDLS and CDR2 YYNGEE come from the germline V gene. The CDR3 is made up of 15 amino acids. Full variable domain (remainder filled in from reference TRBV9 and TRBJ2-3): DSGVTQTPKHLITATGQRVTLRCSPRSGDLSVYWYQQSLDQGLQFLIQYYNGEERAKGNILERFSAQQFPDLHSELNLSSLELGDSALYFCASSVSGSLTDTQYFGPGTRLTVL.

The V and J genes are TRBV6-5 and TRBJ1-1; 8 nucleotides agree with TRBD1. Germline CDR1 MNHEY, CDR2 SVGAGI. V trimming: 6 bases; J trimming: 5 bases; junction bases outside the gene matches: 5. The CDR3 has 13 amino acids. The CDR3 coding sequence is TGTGCCAGCAGAAACAGGGGGGGTACTGAAGCTTTCTTT. It codes for CASRNRGGTEAFF.

The rearrangement joins TRBV5-6 to TRBJ1-2, with 7 bases identical to TRBD1. CDR1 and CDR2 (germline): SGHDT, YYEEEE. The CDR3 has 16 amino acids. The trim removed 1 base at V and 0 bases at J, leaving 6 bases unmatched. The CDR3 reads CASSLNRGHTNYGYTF. CDR3 bases: TGTGCCAGCAGCTTGAACAGGGGACATACTAACTATGGCTACACCTTC.

This chain joins TRBV5-4 and TRBJ2-3, with 15 positions matching TRBD2. The V gene's germline CDR1 is SGHNT and CDR2 YYREEE (reference sequence). There are 17 residues in the CDR3. Trimming took 4 bases from V and 2 from J; bases not matched to a gene: 5. The chain's CDR3 is CASSAGLAGGHTDTQYF. The CDR3, as DNA: TGTGCCAGCAGCGCCGGACTAGCGGGAGGGCACACAGATACGCAGTATTTT.

The chain joins TRBV14 to TRBJ2-1, with TRBD2 matching 9 bases. V lost 1 base and J lost 6; bases outside the gene matches: 7. The CDR3 contains 16 residues. Germline V gene sequence: CDR1 SGHDN, CDR2 FVKESK. The CDR3 nucleotides are TGTGCCAGCAGCCAAGTCGGTCGCGGGAGGGCCAATGAGCAGTTCTTC. Protein: CASSQVGRGRANEQFF.

The chain joins TRBV2 to TRBJ2-1, with 9 bases matching TRBD2. Trimming took 4 bases from V and 8 from J; bases not matched to a gene: 12. CDR3 length: 16 amino acids. From germline, CDR1 is SNHLY and CDR2 FYNNEI. In DNA, the CDR3 is TGTGCCAGCAGTGGTTCGAATAGCGGGAGTAGCTATGAGCAGTTCTTC. Amino acids: CASSGSNSGSSYEQFF.

The V call is TRBV6-1, the J call TRBJ2-7, with unresolved D. Germline V gene sequence: CDR1 MNHNS, CDR2 SASEGT. The CDR3 is 12 amino acids. V was cut by 7 bases and J by 5 bases, with 12 bases left in between. The CDR3 region is CASTAYGHEQYF. The CDR3, as DNA: TGTGCCAGCACCGCTTATGGGCACGAGCAGTACTTC.

V is TRBV7-3 and J is TRBJ2-3; D perhaps matches TRBD1 (6 bases). Germline loops: CDR1 SGHTA, CDR2 FQGTGA. Trimming cost V 3 bases and J 6 bases, with 10 bases left between them. The length of the CDR3 is 13 residues. The CDR3 region has the DNA TGTGCCAGCAGCTTCTATCAGGGGGATACGCAGTATTTT. Its translation: CASSFYQGDTQYF.

The chain is built from TRBV9 and TRBJ1-4; 8 nucleotides match TRBD1. CDR3 length: 15 amino acids. In germline, CDR1 is SGDLS, CDR2 YYNGEE. Unmatched junction bases numbered 9, after V lost 4 bases and J lost 7 bases. CDR3 sequence: CASSPPTGGSEKLFF. Written as DNA, the CDR3 is TGTGCCAGCAGCCCCCCCACAGGGGGAAGTGAAAAACTGTTTTTT.

The chain is built from TRBV18 and TRBJ1-6; TRBD1 agrees at 9 bases. The ends lost 4 bases at V and 9 bases at J; junction bases unmatched: 4. Germline assignment: CDR1 KGHSH and CDR2 LQKENI. This CDR3 spans 14 amino acids. The CDR3 loop is CASSLGQGTSPLHF. CDR3 bases: TGTGCCAGCTCACTGGGACAGGGAACTTCACCCCTCCACTTT. Using reference TRBV18 and TRBJ1-6 for the parts outside the CDR3, the full variable domain is NAGVMQNPRHLVRRRGQEARLRCSPMKGHSHVYWYRQLPEEGLKFMVYLQKENIIDESGMPKERFSAEFPKEGPSILRIQQVVRGDSAAYFCASSLGQGTSPLHFGNGTRLTVT.

V is TRBV18 and J is TRBJ2-1; TRBD2 aligns across 7 bases. Per germline, CDR1 KGHSH and CDR2 LQKENI. The CDR3 is 13 residues long. V was pared by 3 bases and J by 10 bases, with 6 bases of the junction left unmatched. The CDR3 reads CASSPLAGVEQFF. The CDR3 DNA reads TGTGCCAGCTCACCCCTCGCGGGAGTGGAGCAGTTCTTC. Drawing the rest from reference TRBV18 and TRBJ2-1, the complete variable domain is NAGVMQNPRHLVRRRGQEARLRCSPMKGHSHVYWYRQLPEEGLKFMVYLQKENIIDESGMPKERFSAEFPKEGPSILRIQQVVRGDSAAYFCASSPLAGVEQFFGPGTRLTVL.

The V and J genes are TRBV5-1 and TRBJ2-6; 8 bases line up with TRBD1. The V and J ends lost 4 bases and 0 bases, in that order; junction bases with no gene match: 3. CDR1 is SGHRS and CDR2 is YFSETQ in the germline V gene. This CDR3 has 16 amino acids. CDR3 coding DNA: TGCGCCAGCAGCACAGGGGGACCCTCTGGGGCCAACGTCCTGACTTTC. As protein: CASSTGGPSGANVLTF.

The rearrangement links TRBV5-6 to TRBJ1-1; weak D call: TRBD1 (5 bases). Germline V gene data show CDR1 as SGHDT and CDR2 as YYEEEE. This CDR3 is 17 amino acids long. V lost 4 bases and J lost 2, with 21 bases in between. The CDR3 loop is CASSRGTLPPPNTEAFF. CDR3 nucleotides: TGTGCCAGCAGCCGGGGGACGCTCCCGCCGCCCAACACTGAAGCTTTCTTT.

This chain joins TRBV6-5 and TRBJ2-1; 9 bases map to TRBD1. Germline loops: CDR1 MNHEY, CDR2 SVGAGI. There are 15 residues in the CDR3. Trimming at V came to 6 bases and at J to 1 base, leaving 4 bases not matched to a gene. This chain's CDR3 is CASRMDRGSYNEQFF. For the CDR3, the DNA is TGTGCCAGCAGAATGGACAGGGGATCCTACAATGAGCAGTTCTTC.

This clone was observed a handful of times. The chain carries TRBV2 and TRBJ2-5, with TRBD2 matching over 9 bases. CDR1 is SNHLY and CDR2 is FYNNEI in the germline V gene. This CDR3 is 14 amino acids long. Unmatched junction bases numbered 7, after V lost 7 bases and J lost 4 bases. Here the CDR3 reads CASTLREGRETQYF. The CDR3 nucleotides are TGTGCCAGCACTCTGCGGGAGGGGAGAGAGACCCAGTACTTC.

The chain uses TRBV28 and TRBJ2-2; D may be TRBD2 (6 bases). The CDR3 is 15 amino acids. Looked up from germline, CDR1 is MDHEN and CDR2 is SYDVKM. The V and J ends lost 2 bases and 6 bases respectively, with 13 bases between them. CDR3 coding DNA: TGTGCCAGCAGTTTACCTGGGGGGATGGCCGGGGAGCTGTTTTTT. This encodes CASSLPGGMAGELFF.

The rearrangement joins TRBV29-1 to TRBJ2-1; maybe TRBD1 (6 bases). The germline V gene has CDR1 SQVTM and CDR2 ANQGSEA. V was cut by 2 bases and J by 8 bases, with 16 bases left in between. This CDR3 is 14 amino acids long. The CDR3 reads CSVERGRGVDEQFF. For the CDR3, the DNA is TGCAGCGTTGAAAGGGGCAGGGGTGTCGATGAGCAGTTCTTC.

The rearrangement links TRBV6-5 to TRBJ1-2; possible D gene TRBD1, 6 bases. The CDR3 runs 16 residues. Trimming stripped 0 bases from V and 2 bases from J, with 13 bases between. The germline V gene encodes CDR1 MNHEY and CDR2 SVGAGI. CDR3: CASSYSPRQVNYGYTF. The CDR3 DNA reads as TGTGCCAGCAGTTACTCCCCCCGACAGGTGAACTATGGCTACACCTTC.

The chain uses TRBV5-1 and TRBJ2-3, with D perhaps matching TRBD2 (5 bases). CDR3 length: 14 amino acids. V shed 2 bases and J shed 4 bases, with 11 bases lying between them. Germline CDR1 reads SGHRS; CDR2 reads YFSETQ. Here the CDR3 reads CASSLASQADTQYF. CDR3 DNA sequence: TGCGCCAGCAGCTTAGCTAGCCAAGCAGATACGCAGTATTTT.

The chain joins TRBV5-1 to TRBJ1-1, with D possibly being TRBD1 (5 bases). The ends were cut back, 2 bases at V and 11 bases at J, with 16 bases in the middle. From germline, CDR1 is SGHRS and CDR2 YFSETQ. The CDR3 contains 13 residues. The CDR3: CASSLGQDMKAFF. DNA of the CDR3: TGCGCCAGCAGCTTAGGCCAGGACATGAAGGCTTTCTTT.

Here the CDR3 reads CASSESGTVNYGYTF. In DNA form, the CDR3 reads TGTGCCAGCAGTGAATCAGGCACAGTTAACTATGGCTACACCTTC. The chain combines TRBV25-1 with TRBJ1-2; no reliable D call. The CDR3 has 15 residues. Trimming stripped 1 base from V and 1 base from J, with 10 bases between. Germline CDR1 MGHDK, CDR2 SYGVNS.

The chain couples TRBV11-3 to TRBJ2-1, with 12 bases that match TRBD2. Trimming took 5 bases from V and 8 from J; bases not matched to a gene: 10. Germline V gene lookup returns CDR1 SGHNT and CDR2 YENEEA. The CDR3 consists of 16 residues. The CDR3 DNA is TGTGCCAGCAGCATGCGGACTAGCGGGAATCTCGATGAGCAGTTCTTC. This translates into CASSMRTSGNLDEQFF.